The clone carrying this T cell receptor (beta chain) was picked up one time. CDR3 length: 14 amino acids. Germline CDR1 and CDR2: MNHNS and SASEGT. V lost 1 base to trimming and J lost 1 base, with 7 bases between them. These data are taken from a study of blood T cell repertoires in COVID-19. How the authors handled the data: The authors estimated nucleated cell counts from reference gene primer amplification. Clones were sequenced by immunoSEQ multiplex PCR, and TCRdb holds only the in-frame ones, with some missing. Clone size and V and J calls were adopted from that table, with D and trimming inferred from the DNA. Of approximately 250,000 clones listed, 83% are singletons.

The receptor was isolated from a human donor in a cohort sampled during active COVID-19. The chain recombines TRBV6-1 with TRBJ2-5; the D gene is possibly TRBD1 (5 bases). Sequencing was done on a sample of peripheral blood. CDR3 bases: TGTGCCAGCAGTGAAGGGCAGGGCCAAGAGACCCAGTACTTC. Translating it yields CASSEGQGQETQYF.